These 14 T cell receptor beta chains came from one sample sequenced in a study of graft-versus-host responses after intestinal transplantation. This table comes from immunoSEQ multiplex PCR, and its TCRdb copy is limited to in-frame clones, with some not included. The top ten clones hold about 0.18% of a sample with about 120,000 clones, less than 95% of them seen once. What these receptors recognize is not known. The sample was unstimulated CD4+ T cells sorted from spleen or lymph node cells, taken before intestinal transplant. The receptors derive from a human donor who received an intestinal transplant.

The chain couples TRBV5-1 to TRBJ2-7; possibly TRBD1 for D (5 bases). The CDR3 is 13 residues long. Germline CDR1 reads SGHRS; CDR2 reads YFSETQ. Trimming shortened V by 2 bases and J by 1 base, and 7 bases separated the two germline ends. This CDR3 reads CASSFGHSYEQYF. CDR3 bases: TGCGCCAGCAGCTTTGGACATTCCTACGAGCAGTACTTC.

This clone appeared a single time. The chain is built from TRBV28 and TRBJ2-3; 7 bases line up with TRBD1. J was trimmed by 3 bases and V by 5 bases; bases with no gene match: 2. Per germline, CDR1 MDHEN and CDR2 SYDVKM. The CDR3 runs 13 residues. The CDR3 sequence: CASSPGQTDTQYF. As DNA, the CDR3 is TGTGCCAGCAGTCCGGGACAGACAGATACGCAGTATTTT.

V and J are TRBV18 and TRBJ2-7, with D possibly TRBD1 on 6 matching bases. CDR3 length equals 15 residues. CDR1 and CDR2 from the germline V gene are KGHSH and LQKENI. The V and J ends lost 0 bases and 4 bases respectively, with 13 bases between them. The CDR3 spells CASSPPGGRGYEQYF. For the CDR3, the DNA is TGTGCCAGCTCACCACCAGGTGGCAGGGGTTACGAGCAGTACTTC.

This chain connects TRBV6-1 to TRBJ2-1, with TRBD2 as a possible D gene (5 bases). Looked up from germline, CDR1 is MNHNS and CDR2 is SASEGT. V lost 2 bases and J lost 15, with 11 bases in between. The CDR3 extends over 11 amino acids. The DNA for the CDR3 is TGTGCCAGCAGTGAATTAAGTGCGGGGTTCTTC. As protein: CASSELSAGFF.

V and J are TRBV28 and TRBJ1-5, with TRBD1 identical over 10 bases. CDR3 size: 17 residues. V was pared by 7 bases and J by 0 bases, with 9 bases of the junction left unmatched. Germline values: CDR1 MDHEN, CDR2 SYDVKM. The CDR3 protein is CASTNRDRGVSNQPQHF. DNA for the CDR3: TGTGCCAGCACTAACCGGGACAGGGGAGTTAGCAATCAGCCCCAGCATTTT.

The V call is TRBV30, the J call TRBJ2-2; possible D gene TRBD2, 6 bases. The CDR3 is 13 residues long. Per the germline V gene, CDR1 is GTSNPN and CDR2 is SVGIG (reference sequence). Trimming removed 0 bases at V and 5 bases at J, with 7 bases between. The CDR3 is CAWSVGGTGELFF. The CDR3 DNA follows: TGTGCCTGGAGTGTTGGGGGGACCGGGGAGCTGTTTTTT.

The chain carries TRBV5-4 and TRBJ2-1; 12 bases fit TRBD2. V shed 3 bases, J shed 4 bases, and the junction held 5 bases outside the gene matches. This CDR3 is 16 amino acids long. Germline V lookup: CDR1 SGHNT, CDR2 YYREEE (reference sequence). The CDR3 sequence: CASSSQLAGGYNEQFF. The CDR3 region has the DNA TGTGCCAGCAGCTCGCAACTAGCGGGGGGATACAATGAGCAGTTCTTC. Full variable domain (rest looked up from reference TRBV5-4 and TRBJ2-1): ETGVTQSPTHLIKTRGQQVTLRCSSQSGHNTVSWYQQALGQGPQFIFQYYREEENGRGNFPPRFSGLQFPNYSSELNVNALELDDSALYLCASSSQLAGGYNEQFFGPGTRLTVL.

The genes are TRBV29-1 and TRBJ1-3; D remains ambiguous. Trimming pared 4 bases from V and 2 bases from J, leaving 9 bases between. The germline V gene has CDR1 SQVTM and CDR2 ANQGSEA. The CDR3 has 13 amino acids. CDR3 sequence: CSVAGEAGNTIYF. Written as DNA, the CDR3 is TGCAGCGTTGCTGGGGAGGCTGGAAACACCATATATTTT.

V and J are TRBV5-1 and TRBJ2-7; TRBD1 agrees at 10 bases. This CDR3 spans 14 amino acids. The V and J ends lost 4 bases and 0 bases, in that order; junction bases with no gene match: 1. Germline V lookup: CDR1 SGHRS, CDR2 YFSETQ. In DNA, the CDR3 is TGCGCCAGCAGCCGGGACAGGGGCTCCTACGAGCAGTACTTC. Protein: CASSRDRGSYEQYF.

The CDR3, as DNA: TGTGCCAGCGAGACCATCAGCGGTCAGCCCCAGCATTTT. It encodes CASETISGQPQHF. The chain joins TRBV2 to TRBJ1-5; D not resolved. From germline, CDR1 is SNHLY and CDR2 FYNNEI. CDR3 size: 13 residues. Trimming took off 8 bases at V and 6 bases at J, with 14 bases between the two ends.

This chain connects TRBV7-9 to TRBJ1-6, with TRBD1 matching 7 bases. With V trimmed by 4 bases and J by 5 bases, 8 bases remained unmatched. The CDR3 covers 16 residues. The germline V gene has CDR1 SEHNR and CDR2 FQNEAQ (reference sequence). Written as DNA, the CDR3 is TGTGCCAGCAGCTCCCCGGGACAGAGAAATAATTCACCCCTCCACTTT. This gives the protein CASSSPGQRNNSPLHF.

V usage is TRBV5-6 and J usage is TRBJ2-6, with 11 positions matching TRBD2. With V trimmed by 5 bases and J by 4 bases, 14 bases remained unmatched. Germline V gene data show CDR1 as SGHDT and CDR2 as YYEEEE. This CDR3 is 19 amino acids long. CDR3 in DNA: TGTGCCAGCAGTCCCCTACTAGCGGGAGATGGAGTGGGGGCCAACGTCCTGACTTTC. Translated, it gives CASSPLLAGDGVGANVLTF. The full variable domain, with the rest looked up from reference TRBV5-6 and TRBJ2-6, is DAGVTQSPTHLIKTRGQQVTLRCSPKSGHDTVSWYQQALGQGPQFIFQYYEEEERQRGNFPDRFSGHQFPNYSSELNVNALLLGDSALYLCASSPLLAGDGVGANVLTFGAGSRLTVL.

This rearrangement joins TRBV11-2 to TRBJ2-3; 7 bases match TRBD1. The CDR3 contains 14 residues. Germline V gene data show CDR1 as SGHAT and CDR2 as FQNNGV. The ends lost 5 bases at V and 6 bases at J; junction bases unmatched: 8. The DNA of the CDR3 is TGTGCCAGCAGCGCCAGAGACAGGGCCGATACGCAGTATTTT. It is translated as CASSARDRADTQYF. The full variable domain, rest sourced from reference TRBV11-2 and TRBJ2-3, is EAGVAQSPRYKIIEKRQSVAFWCNPISGHATLYWYQQILGQGPKLLIQFQNNGVVDDSQLPKDRFSAERLKGVDSTLKIQPAKLEDSAVYLCASSARDRADTQYFGPGTRLTVL.

V usage is TRBV20-1 and J usage is TRBJ1-1; tentatively, D is TRBD1 (6 bases). The CDR3 is made up of 10 amino acids. Trimming took 6 bases from V and 11 from J, leaving 13 bases between them. Germline CDR1 reads DFQATT; CDR2 reads SNEGSKA (reference sequence). Here the CDR3 DNA reads TGCAGTGCACCTCAGGGGATGGCTTTCTTT. This sequence encodes CSAPQGMAFF.